This T cell receptor (beta chain) came from a study of identical twins. The CDR3 is made up of 18 amino acids. This clonotype has only a few counts. MiXCR, run by TCRdb on the 5' RACE reads, gives a single entry per CDR3 protein. The profile covers about 530,000 distinct CDR3 sequences, with approximately 16% appearing a single time and 0.35% to 0.45% taken by the ten largest. The sample was also linked to a second study, of yellow fever vaccine responses in identical twins.

This clonotype was sampled from a woman younger than 35 in good health. Sequencing was done on a sample of CD4+ T cells sorted from blood. V and J are TRBV21-1 and TRBJ2-7; the tabulated D call, TRBD1, remains unverified against the DNA. TRBV21-1 is a known pseudogene. CDR3 protein: CASSKTGGRKSEGYEQYF. CDR3 in DNA: TGTGCCAGCAGCAAAACGGGGGGACGGAAATCAGAAGGGTACGAGCAGTACTTC.